This passage covers 6 T cell receptor beta chains from one sample sequenced in a study of cytomegalovirus exposure and HLA in healthy donors. The PCR employed 60 Vbeta primers together with 13 Jbeta primers. Clones were sequenced by immunoSEQ multiplex PCR, and TCRdb holds only the in-frame ones, with some missing. Of about 100,000 clones listed, about 80% are singletons. Sequenced: PBMCs. These receptors originate from a man aged 35 to 55 in good health and CMV-seronegative.

The chain is built from TRBV11-2 and TRBJ1-1; TRBD1 is a possible D gene (6 bases). The germline V gene encodes CDR1 SGHAT and CDR2 FQNNGV. The CDR3 totals 16 residues. Trimming removed 5 bases at V and 6 bases at J, with 22 bases between. As DNA, the CDR3 is TGTGCCAGCAGCCACACCTCGACAGGTGGGGGGGCTGAAGCTTTCTTT. As protein: CASSHTSTGGGAEAFF. The full variable domain, with the rest looked up from reference TRBV11-2 and TRBJ1-1, is EAGVAQSPRYKIIEKRQSVAFWCNPISGHATLYWYQQILGQGPKLLIQFQNNGVVDDSQLPKDRFSAERLKGVDSTLKIQPAKLEDSAVYLCASSHTSTGGGAEAFFGQGTRLTVV.

The chain couples TRBV7-9 to TRBJ2-1, with 7 bases fitting TRBD2. CDR1 and CDR2 (germline): SEHNR, FQNEAQ (reference sequence). The trim removed 5 bases at V and 7 bases at J, leaving 8 bases unmatched. The CDR3 has 14 amino acids. The CDR3 region has the DNA TGTGCCAGCAGCCCCCAAGCGGGGTTAAATGAGCAGTTCTTC. Protein: CASSPQAGLNEQFF.

The chain couples TRBV25-1 to TRBJ1-1, with a weak D call TRBD1 (5 bases). Trimming pared 5 bases from V and 4 bases from J, leaving 11 bases between. The germline V gene has CDR1 MGHDK and CDR2 SYGVNS. This CDR3 is built from 13 residues. The CDR3 loop is CASSYQGSTEAFF. The CDR3 bases are TGTGCCAGCAGTTATCAGGGTAGCACTGAAGCTTTCTTT. The variable domain in full, completed from reference TRBV25-1 and TRBJ1-1, reads EADIYQTPRYLVIGTGKKITLECSQTMGHDKMYWYQQDPGMELHLIHYSYGVNSTEKGDLSSESTVSRIRTEHFPLTLESARPSHTSQYLCASSYQGSTEAFFGQGTRLTVV.

The chain couples TRBV5-4 to TRBJ2-5; a weak D match, TRBD1 (5 bases). The germline V gene has CDR1 SGHNT and CDR2 YYREEE (reference sequence). Between the trimmed V and J ends, which lost 4 bases and 5 bases, there was a span of 15 bases. The CDR3 runs 14 residues. The CDR3: CASSPETVRETQYF. DNA of the CDR3: TGTGCCAGCAGCCCGGAGACAGTCCGCGAGACCCAGTACTTC. The full variable domain, rest sourced from reference TRBV5-4 and TRBJ2-5, is ETGVTQSPTHLIKTRGQQVTLRCSSQSGHNTVSWYQQALGQGPQFIFQYYREEENGRGNFPPRFSGLQFPNYSSELNVNALELDDSALYLCASSPETVRETQYFGPGTRLLVL.

For the CDR3, the DNA is TGTGCCAGCAGCGTGAGGGAGGGAGAAAAACTGTTTTTT. Protein product: CASSVREGEKLFF. This rearrangement joins TRBV9 to TRBJ1-4; the D is unclear. The CDR3 has 13 amino acids. Trimming stripped 2 bases from V and 8 bases from J, with 10 bases between. Germline V gene lookup returns CDR1 SGDLS and CDR2 YYNGEE.

Details on this clone: The sample holds other DNA sequences that translate to the same CDR3. J is TRBJ1-4 and V is TRBV28; 8 bases align to TRBD1. The CDR3 totals 14 residues. The V gene's germline CDR1 is MDHEN and CDR2 SYDVKM. V trimming: 6 bases; J trimming: 8 bases; junction bases outside the gene matches: 8. CDR3 DNA: TGTGCCAGCAGCACCGGACAGGGCTGGGAAAAACTGTTTTTT. Protein: CASSTGQGWEKLFF.